A single sample is the source of the 32 T cell receptor beta chains below, sequenced in a study of blood T cell repertoires in COVID-19. TCRdb's table, derived via immunoSEQ multiplex PCR, lists solely in-frame clones and lacks some. Among 130,000 or so clones listed, about 81% were seen once. Sequenced input: PBMCs or T cells enriched from blood (not recorded which). Receptors originate from a man in his forties with acute COVID-19.

V and J are TRBV9 and TRBJ1-2; D might be TRBD1 (5 bases). CDR1 is SGDLS, CDR2 YYNGEE, per germline. V lost 0 bases and J 5 bases, leaving 14 bases between the germline ends. The CDR3 runs to 15 residues. CDR3 nucleotides: TGTGCCAGCAGCGTAGGGGGCAGGGCGGTATATGGCTACACCTTC. Amino acids: CASSVGGRAVYGYTF.

The rearrangement uses TRBV5-8 and TRBJ2-3; D perhaps matches TRBD1 (6 bases). V lost 4 bases and J lost 2, with 14 bases in between. Per germline, CDR1 SGHTS and CDR2 YDEGEE. The CDR3 consists of 15 residues. The CDR3 protein is CASSRTGWDTDTQYF. CDR3 nucleotide sequence: TGTGCCAGCAGCCGTACAGGGTGGGACACAGATACGCAGTATTTT.

V is TRBV5-1 and J is TRBJ1-5; D is perhaps TRBD1 (5 bases). V lost 4 bases and J 6 bases, leaving 23 bases between the germline ends. From germline, CDR1 is SGHRS and CDR2 YFSETQ. The CDR3 has 17 amino acids. The DNA of the CDR3 is TGCGCCAGCAGCCTTGGTTGGGGGGACGGTCGGAGTCAGCCCCAGCATTTT. This sequence encodes CASSLGWGDGRSQPQHF.

The rearrangement links TRBV19 to TRBJ1-2; D uncertain. V shed 3 bases and J shed 7 bases, with 15 bases lying between them. This CDR3 is 14 amino acids long. CDR1 LNHDA and CDR2 SQIVND come from the germline V gene (reference sequence). The CDR3 nucleotides read TGTGCCAGTAGTATCCCCTTTGCCGGGGTTGGCTACACCTTC. Amino acid sequence: CASSIPFAGVGYTF.

The V gene is TRBV27, the J gene TRBJ2-1; tentatively, D is TRBD1 (6 bases). CDR1 MNHEY and CDR2 SMNVEV come from the germline V gene (reference sequence). V was trimmed by 6 bases and J by 3 bases, leaving 12 bases between them. This CDR3 has 14 amino acids. For the CDR3, the DNA is TGTGCCAGCAGATCGACAGGAGACTACAATGAGCAGTTCTTC. Translating gives CASRSTGDYNEQFF.

Here the CDR3 reads CASSLAGEQEQFF. CDR3 in DNA: TGTGCCAGCAGCTTAGCGGGAGAACAAGAGCAGTTCTTC. The chain combines TRBV7-2 with TRBJ2-1; a possible D gene is TRBD2 (5 bases). The V gene's germline CDR1 is SGHTA and CDR2 FQGNSA. This CDR3 comprises 13 residues. V dropped 0 bases and J dropped 10 bases, with 10 bases sitting between them.

The chain couples TRBV6-4 to TRBJ1-1; no clear D gene. Germline lookup yields CDR1 MRHNA and CDR2 SNTAGT. The CDR3 totals 13 residues. Between the trimmed V and J ends, which lost 5 bases and 0 bases, there was a span of 7 bases. The CDR3 bases are TGTGCCAGCAGTTTCCAGGTGAACACTGAAGCTTTCTTT. Protein product: CASSFQVNTEAFF.

The chain joins TRBV28 to TRBJ1-1; D might be TRBD1 (6 bases). The germline V and J ends were trimmed by 10 bases and 0 bases, with 12 bases remaining between them. The CDR3 runs to 13 residues. Germline values: CDR1 MDHEN, CDR2 SYDVKM. CDR3 bases: TGTGCCATCCAGGGACAAGTGAACACTGAAGCTTTCTTT. This encodes CAIQGQVNTEAFF.

V is TRBV3-1 (or the pseudogene TRBV3-2) and J is TRBJ1-2, with D unresolved. V dropped 3 bases and J dropped 1 base, with 12 bases sitting between them. The V gene's germline CDR1 is LGHDT and CDR2 YNNKEL (reference sequence). This CDR3 comprises 15 residues. CDR3 region: CASSQRLSNNYGYTF. As DNA, the CDR3 is TGTGCCAGCAGCCAGCGTCTGAGCAATAACTATGGCTACACCTTC.

The chain joins TRBV3-1 (or the pseudogene TRBV3-2) to TRBJ2-2; D possibly corresponds to TRBD2 (6 bases). The CDR3 consists of 14 residues. CDR1 is LGHDT and CDR2 is YNNKEL in the germline V gene (reference sequence). Trimming removed 4 bases at V and 8 bases at J, with 14 bases between. The CDR3 nucleotides read TGTGCCAGCAGCCTCTCGGAGGGGTCAGGGGAGCTGTTTTTT. Its protein product is CASSLSEGSGELFF.

This clone has more than one count but fewer than ten. The chain is built from TRBV29-1 and TRBJ1-4, with D hard to call. V gave up 1 base and J gave up 5 bases, with 5 bases separating them. In germline, CDR1 is SQVTM, CDR2 ANQGSEA. This CDR3 contains 12 residues. CDR3 coding DNA: TGCAGCGTTGAAGGCAGGAATGAAAAACTGTTTTTT. The encoded protein is CSVEGRNEKLFF.

CDR3 DNA sequence: TGCGCCAGCCGACACGGGGGTCGGGTTGCTTCACCCCTCCACTTT. Translation: CASRHGGRVASPLHF. The chain links TRBV5-1 to TRBJ1-6; maybe TRBD1 (5 bases). The CDR3 has 15 amino acids. Germline-derived CDR1 and CDR2 are SGHRS and YFSETQ. The ends were cut back, 7 bases at V and 9 bases at J, with 20 bases in the middle. Variable domain in full (rest from reference TRBV5-1 and TRBJ1-6): KAGVTQTPRYLIKTRGQQVTLSCSPISGHRSVSWYQQTPGQGLQFLFEYFSETQRNKGNFPGRFSGRQFSNSRSEMNVSTLELGDSALYLCASRHGGRVASPLHFGNGTRLTVT.

V gene TRBV12-3 or TRBV12-4 combines with J gene TRBJ2-5; unclear D gene. The CDR3 runs 13 residues. Trimming removed 0 bases from V and 4 bases from J, with 6 bases in between. The CDR3 protein is CASSLASGETQYF. CDR3 nucleotides: TGTGCCAGCAGTTTAGCGTCGGGAGAGACCCAGTACTTC.

The chain uses TRBV11-3 and TRBJ2-2, with D perhaps TRBD1 (6 bases). Between the trimmed V and J ends, which lost 1 base and 3 bases, there was a span of 15 bases. The CDR3 has 17 amino acids. Germline V gene data show CDR1 as SGHNT and CDR2 as YENEEA. The CDR3 protein is CASSLVSWGQDTGELFF. The CDR3 DNA follows: TGTGCCAGCAGCTTAGTGTCCTGGGGGCAGGACACCGGGGAGCTGTTTTTT. Combining the CDR3 with reference TRBV11-3 and TRBJ2-2 gives the whole variable domain EAGVVQSPRYKIIEKKQPVAFWCNPISGHNTLYWYLQNLGQGPELLIRYENEEAVDDSQLPKDRFSAERLKGVDSTLKIQPAELGDSAVYLCASSLVSWGQDTGELFFGEGSRLTVL.

The rearrangement joins TRBV19 to TRBJ2-3, with TRBD2 matching 11 bases. CDR3 length: 14 residues. The germline V gene has CDR1 LNHDA and CDR2 SQIVND (reference sequence). The V gene end was trimmed by 8 bases and the J gene end by 5 bases; junction bases not matched to a gene: 6. CDR3 in DNA: TGTGCCAGTGGGGTAGCGGGAGGGGAAGATACGCAGTATTTT. Residues: CASGVAGGEDTQYF.

This clone was recorded only once. J is TRBJ2-1 and V is TRBV14; TRBD2 matches 8 bases. Germline V CDR1 and CDR2: SGHDN, FVKESK. The CDR3 spans 17 residues. V lost 1 base to trimming and J lost 4 bases; unmatched junction nucleotides: 9. The CDR3: CASSQVGKRGPYNEQFF. The CDR3, as DNA: TGTGCCAGCAGCCAAGTAGGCAAGCGGGGGCCTTACAATGAGCAGTTCTTC. Combining the CDR3 with reference TRBV14 and TRBJ2-1 gives the whole variable domain EAGVTQFPSHSVIEKGQTVTLRCDPISGHDNLYWYRRVMGKEIKFLLHFVKESKQDESGMPNNRFLAERTGGTYSTLKVQPAELEDSGVYFCASSQVGKRGPYNEQFFGPGTRLTVL.

V and J are TRBV18 and TRBJ1-1; D is possibly TRBD1 (5 bases). V gave up 5 bases and J gave up 3 bases, with 7 bases separating them. Germline loops: CDR1 KGHSH, CDR2 LQKENI. The CDR3 has 12 amino acids. CDR3 sequence: CASSSGDTEAFF. CDR3 coding DNA: TGTGCCAGCTCATCGGGGGACACTGAAGCTTTCTTT.

The chain has TRBV30 and TRBJ2-7; D perhaps matches TRBD1 (6 bases). The CDR3 totals 14 residues. Germline CDR1 and CDR2: GTSNPN and SVGIG (reference sequence). With 4 bases removed from V and 2 bases from J, the gap between germline ends came to 15 bases. The CDR3, as DNA: TGTGCCTGGAATAGGAAGGACAGCCCCTACGAGCAGTACTTC. This encodes CAWNRKDSPYEQYF.

This clone was counted a few times. The chain is built from TRBV4-2 and TRBJ1-1; D remains unclear. The V gene's germline CDR1 is LGHNA and CDR2 YNFKEQ. Trimming removed 0 bases from V and 11 bases from J, with 16 bases in between. There are 14 residues in the CDR3. CDR3 region: CASSQDRLRGLAFF. The CDR3 region has the DNA TGTGCCAGCAGCCAAGATCGGCTCCGGGGATTGGCTTTCTTT.

This chain uses TRBV11-3 with TRBJ1-1; the D gene is possibly TRBD1 (5 bases). CDR1 and CDR2 (germline): SGHNT, YENEEA. CDR3 size: 13 residues. The germline V and J ends were trimmed by 8 bases and 1 base, with 11 bases remaining between them. The CDR3 here is CASRGIGNTEAFF. For the CDR3, the DNA is TGTGCCAGCCGGGGGATCGGGAACACTGAAGCTTTCTTT. Variable domain in full (rest from reference TRBV11-3 and TRBJ1-1): EAGVVQSPRYKIIEKKQPVAFWCNPISGHNTLYWYLQNLGQGPELLIRYENEEAVDDSQLPKDRFSAERLKGVDSTLKIQPAELGDSAVYLCASRGIGNTEAFFGQGTRLTVV.

This clone was observed a handful of times. The genes are TRBV5-1 and TRBJ1-2; D is unresolved. The germline V gene has CDR1 SGHRS and CDR2 YFSETQ. Between the trimmed V and J ends, which lost 0 bases and 8 bases, there was a span of 17 bases. The CDR3 has 15 amino acids. This CDR3 is CASSLASVGLEGYTF. The DNA for the CDR3 is TGCGCCAGCAGCTTGGCCAGCGTCGGGTTGGAGGGCTACACCTTC.

This clone has a handful of counts. The gene calls are TRBV28 and TRBJ1-2; 7 positions agree with TRBD1. The CDR3 loop spans 15 amino acids. Trimming took 4 bases from V and 7 from J; bases not matched to a gene: 12. Germline loops: CDR1 MDHEN, CDR2 SYDVKM. The CDR3 bases are TGTGCCAGCAGTTCATCGACAGGGAGGTGGGGTGGCTACACCTTC. Translated, it gives CASSSSTGRWGGYTF.

This chain uses TRBV6-5 with TRBJ1-6; D unresolved. The germline gives CDR1 MNHEY, CDR2 SVGAGI. V was cut by 4 bases and J by 10 bases, with 17 bases left in between. The CDR3 totals 15 residues. The CDR3 DNA is TGTGCCAGCAGTTGGGGTAGAGAGGGCCCCTCACCCCTCCACTTT. Protein: CASSWGREGPSPLHF.

The chain combines TRBV3-1 (or the pseudogene TRBV3-2) with TRBJ2-1; D perhaps matches TRBD2 (6 bases). The CDR3 is made up of 16 amino acids. With 4 bases removed from V and 0 bases from J, the gap between germline ends came to 13 bases. Germline V gives CDR1 LGHDT, CDR2 YNNKEL (reference sequence). The CDR3 sequence is CASSPRGRSSYNEQFF. The CDR3 DNA is TGTGCCAGCAGCCCGCGGGGACGGAGCTCCTACAATGAGCAGTTCTTC.

This rearrangement joins TRBV28 to TRBJ1-5; TRBD1 agrees at 9 bases. The CDR3 length is 15 residues. The junction had 7 bases not matched to a gene; V was cut back by 5 bases and J by 5 bases. CDR1 is MDHEN, CDR2 SYDVKM, per germline. This CDR3 is CASSPSTGGDQPQHF. CDR3 DNA: TGTGCCAGCAGTCCCTCGACAGGGGGTGATCAGCCCCAGCATTTT. Together with reference TRBV28 and TRBJ1-5, the CDR3 gives the full variable domain: DVKVTQSSRYLVKRTGEKVFLECVQDMDHENMFWYRQDPGLGLRLIYFSYDVKMKEKGDIPEGYSVSREKKERFSLILESASTNQTSMYLCASSPSTGGDQPQHFGDGTRLSIL.

CDR3 amino acids: CASTSSGQGRSGYTF. CDR3 DNA sequence: TGTGCCAGTACCTCTTCAGGCCAGGGGCGAAGTGGCTACACCTTC. The chain is built from TRBV19 and TRBJ1-2; a weak D match, TRBD1 (6 bases). The germline gives CDR1 LNHDA, CDR2 SQIVND (reference sequence). Trimming shortened V by 7 bases and J by 7 bases, and 22 bases separated the two germline ends. This CDR3 region has 15 residues. The full variable domain, rest sourced from reference TRBV19 and TRBJ1-2, is DGGITQSPKYLFRKEGQNVTLSCEQNLNHDAMYWYRQDPGQGLRLIYYSQIVNDFQKGDIAEGYSVSREKKESFPLTVTSAQKNPTAFYLCASTSSGQGRSGYTFGSGTRLTVV.

The chain's CDR3 is CAWARTAGGLEQYF. CDR3 sequence (DNA): TGTGCCTGGGCCAGGACGGCGGGGGGTCTCGAGCAGTACTTC. The chain couples TRBV30 to TRBJ2-7; 8 bases fit TRBD2. With 5 bases clipped from V and 6 bases from J, the junction kept 12 bases outside the gene matches. This CDR3 region has 14 residues. Per the germline V gene, CDR1 is GTSNPN and CDR2 is SVGIG (reference sequence).

This chain connects TRBV3-1 (or the pseudogene TRBV3-2) to TRBJ1-5; 8 bases match TRBD1. This CDR3 contains 14 residues. Germline trimming cut 4 bases from V and 3 bases from J; bases unmatched to any gene: 2. From germline, CDR1 is LGHDT and CDR2 YNNKEL (reference sequence). Written as DNA, the CDR3 is TGTGCCAGCAGCCGGACAGGGAACAATCAGCCCCAGCATTTT. Amino acid sequence: CASSRTGNNQPQHF.

The chain has TRBV5-5 and TRBJ1-4, with D possibly TRBD1 on 6 matching bases. Trimming removed 0 bases at V and 7 bases at J, with 13 bases between. The CDR3 totals 15 residues. The V gene's germline CDR1 is SGHKS and CDR2 YYEKEE (reference sequence). Here the CDR3 reads CASSLGGGLSEKLFF. As DNA, the CDR3 is TGTGCCAGCAGCTTGGGCGGGGGCCTGTCTGAAAAACTGTTTTTT.

The chain recombines TRBV7-9 with TRBJ1-6, with a tentative D call TRBD1 (5 bases). The V gene's germline CDR1 is SEHNR and CDR2 FQNEAQ (reference sequence). The CDR3 sequence is 13 residues long. V was cut by 3 bases and J by 5 bases, with 5 bases left in between. The CDR3, as DNA: TGTGCCAGCAGCTTGACAGATAATTCACCCCTCCACTTT. It yields the protein CASSLTDNSPLHF.

The chain couples TRBV27 to TRBJ2-7, with D perhaps TRBD1 (5 bases). The CDR3 totals 19 residues. The V end was cut by 0 bases, the J end by 3 bases, with 24 bases between. CDR1 is MNHEY and CDR2 is SMNVEV in the germline V gene (reference sequence). The CDR3 DNA sequence: TGTGCCAGCAGTTTATCAATGGCTGTTCCCTTAAAGGGGTTCTACGAGCAGTACTTC. Translation: CASSLSMAVPLKGFYEQYF.

The chain uses TRBV21-1 and TRBJ2-3; the D segment call TRBD2 is taken from the table without a DNA check. TRBV21-1 is classified as a pseudogene. The CDR3 length is 16 residues. CDR3: CASSTPGGGDIDTQYF. The CDR3 DNA sequence: TGTGCCAGCAGCACCCCAGGCGGGGGGGACATAGATACGCAGTATTTT.